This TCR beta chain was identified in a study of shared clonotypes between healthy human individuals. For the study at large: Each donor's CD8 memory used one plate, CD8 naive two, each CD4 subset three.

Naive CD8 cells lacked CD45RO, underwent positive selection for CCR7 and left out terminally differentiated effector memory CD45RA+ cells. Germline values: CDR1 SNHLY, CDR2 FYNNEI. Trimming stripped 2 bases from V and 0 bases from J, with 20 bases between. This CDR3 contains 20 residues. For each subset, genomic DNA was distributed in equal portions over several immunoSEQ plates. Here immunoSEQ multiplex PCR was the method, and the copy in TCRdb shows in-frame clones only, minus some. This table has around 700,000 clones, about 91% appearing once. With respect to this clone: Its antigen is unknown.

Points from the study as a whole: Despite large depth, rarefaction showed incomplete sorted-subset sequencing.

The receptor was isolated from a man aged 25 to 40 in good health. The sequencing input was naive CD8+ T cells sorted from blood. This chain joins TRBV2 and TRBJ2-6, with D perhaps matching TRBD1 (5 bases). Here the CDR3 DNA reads TGTGCCAGCAGTGAAAGGGGTGTAGGGCAGGTAAACTCTGGGGCCAACGTCCTGACTTTC. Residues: CASSERGVGQVNSGANVLTF.